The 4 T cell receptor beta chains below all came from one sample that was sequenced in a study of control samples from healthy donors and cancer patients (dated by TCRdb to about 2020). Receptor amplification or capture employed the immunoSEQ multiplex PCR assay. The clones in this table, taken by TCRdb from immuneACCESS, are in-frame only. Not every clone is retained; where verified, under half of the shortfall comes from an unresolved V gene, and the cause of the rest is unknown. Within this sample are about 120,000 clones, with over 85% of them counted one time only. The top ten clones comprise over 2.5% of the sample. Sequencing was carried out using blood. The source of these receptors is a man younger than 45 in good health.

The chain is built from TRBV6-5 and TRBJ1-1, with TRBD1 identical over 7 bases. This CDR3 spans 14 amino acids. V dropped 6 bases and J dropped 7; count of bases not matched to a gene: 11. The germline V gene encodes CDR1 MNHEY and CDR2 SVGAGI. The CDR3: CASRRTGDRVEAFF. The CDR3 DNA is TGTGCCAGCAGGAGAACAGGGGACCGTGTTGAAGCTTTCTTT.

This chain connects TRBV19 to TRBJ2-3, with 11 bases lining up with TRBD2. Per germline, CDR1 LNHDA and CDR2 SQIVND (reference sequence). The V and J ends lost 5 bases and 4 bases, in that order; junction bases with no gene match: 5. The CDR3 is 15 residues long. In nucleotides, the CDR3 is TGTGCCAGTAGTGAATTTAGCGGGGGGGCAGATACGCAGTATTTT. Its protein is CASSEFSGGADTQYF.

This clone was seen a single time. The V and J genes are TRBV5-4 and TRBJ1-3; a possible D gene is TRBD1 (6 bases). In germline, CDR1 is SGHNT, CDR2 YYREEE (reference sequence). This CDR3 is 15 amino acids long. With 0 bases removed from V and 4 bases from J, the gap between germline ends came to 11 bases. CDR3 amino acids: CASSLGGGEGNTIYF. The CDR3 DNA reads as TGTGCCAGCAGCTTGGGGGGGGGCGAAGGAAACACCATATATTTT.

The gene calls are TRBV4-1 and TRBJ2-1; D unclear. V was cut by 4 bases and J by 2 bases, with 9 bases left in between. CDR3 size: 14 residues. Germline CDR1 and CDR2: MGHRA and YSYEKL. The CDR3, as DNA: TGCGCCAGCAGCCCCCTGCCTCCCTACAATGAGCAGTTCTTC. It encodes CASSPLPPYNEQFF.